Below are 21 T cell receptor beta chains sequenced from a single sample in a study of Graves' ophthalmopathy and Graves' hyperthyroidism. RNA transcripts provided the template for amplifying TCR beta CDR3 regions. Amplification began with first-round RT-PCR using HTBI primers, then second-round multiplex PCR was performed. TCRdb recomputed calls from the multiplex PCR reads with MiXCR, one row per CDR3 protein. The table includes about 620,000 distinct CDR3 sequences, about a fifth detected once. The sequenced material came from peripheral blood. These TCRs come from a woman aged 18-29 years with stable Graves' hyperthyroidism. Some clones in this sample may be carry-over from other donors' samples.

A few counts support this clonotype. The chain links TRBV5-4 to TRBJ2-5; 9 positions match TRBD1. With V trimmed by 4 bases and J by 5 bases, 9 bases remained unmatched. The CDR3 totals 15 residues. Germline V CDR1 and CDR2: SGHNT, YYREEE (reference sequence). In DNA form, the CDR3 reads TGTGCCAGCAGCCGCCCCACAGGGGGCGGGGAGACCCAGTACTTC. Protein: CASSRPTGGGETQYF. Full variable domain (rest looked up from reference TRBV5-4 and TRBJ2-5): ETGVTQSPTHLIKTRGQQVTLRCSSQSGHNTVSWYQQALGQGPQFIFQYYREEENGRGNFPPRFSGLQFPNYSSELNVNALELDDSALYLCASSRPTGGGETQYFGPGTRLLVL.

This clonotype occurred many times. This chain's CDR3 is CASSQAGAAYEQYF. As DNA, the CDR3 is TGTGCCAGCAGCCAAGCGGGCGCGGCCTACGAGCAGTACTTC. The V call is TRBV3-1, the J call TRBJ2-7, with unresolved D. Trimming cost V 1 base and J 2 bases, with 9 bases left between them. CDR1 and CDR2 from the germline V gene are LGHDT and YNNKEL (reference sequence). The CDR3 covers 14 residues.

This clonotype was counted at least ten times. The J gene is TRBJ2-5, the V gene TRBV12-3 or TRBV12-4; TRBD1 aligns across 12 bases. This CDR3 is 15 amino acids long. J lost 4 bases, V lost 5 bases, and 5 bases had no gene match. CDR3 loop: CASSHWDRGLETQYF. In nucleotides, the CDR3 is TGTGCCAGCAGTCACTGGGACAGGGGGCTAGAGACCCAGTACTTC.

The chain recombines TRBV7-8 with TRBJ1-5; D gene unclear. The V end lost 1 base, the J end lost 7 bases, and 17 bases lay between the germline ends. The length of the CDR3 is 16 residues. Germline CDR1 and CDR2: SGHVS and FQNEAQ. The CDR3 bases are TGTGCCAGCAGCTTAGAAGGGCTCAACTCTGGACAGCCCCAGCATTTT. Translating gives CASSLEGLNSGQPQHF.

CDR3 loop: CASSPTDSKIYEQYF. The CDR3, as DNA: TGCGCCAGCAGCCCAACGGACAGTAAAATCTACGAGCAGTACTTC. V gene TRBV4-1 combines with J gene TRBJ2-7; tentatively, D is TRBD1 (6 bases). The CDR3 has 15 residues. The germline V gene has CDR1 MGHRA and CDR2 YSYEKL. Trimming removed 4 bases from V and 3 bases from J, with 16 bases in between.

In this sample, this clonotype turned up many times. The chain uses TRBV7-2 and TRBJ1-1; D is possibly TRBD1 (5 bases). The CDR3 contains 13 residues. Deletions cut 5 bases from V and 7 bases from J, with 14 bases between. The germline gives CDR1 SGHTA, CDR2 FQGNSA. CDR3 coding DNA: TGTGCCAGCAGCCCCAGGACATTGGTTGAAGCTTTCTTT. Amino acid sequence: CASSPRTLVEAFF.

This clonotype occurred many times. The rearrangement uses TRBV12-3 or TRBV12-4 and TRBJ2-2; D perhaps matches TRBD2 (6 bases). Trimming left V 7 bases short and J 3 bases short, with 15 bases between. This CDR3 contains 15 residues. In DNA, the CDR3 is TGTGCCAGCACCATGATGTTAGCGGACACCGGGGAGCTGTTTTTT. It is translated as CASTMMLADTGELFF.

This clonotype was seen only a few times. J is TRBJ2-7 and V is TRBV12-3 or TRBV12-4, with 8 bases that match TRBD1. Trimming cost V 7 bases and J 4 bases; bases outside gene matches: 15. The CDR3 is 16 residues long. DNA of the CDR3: TGTGCCAGCACTAACCGGGACAGGCTCTCCGTTTACGAGCAGTACTTC. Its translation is CASTNRDRLSVYEQYF.

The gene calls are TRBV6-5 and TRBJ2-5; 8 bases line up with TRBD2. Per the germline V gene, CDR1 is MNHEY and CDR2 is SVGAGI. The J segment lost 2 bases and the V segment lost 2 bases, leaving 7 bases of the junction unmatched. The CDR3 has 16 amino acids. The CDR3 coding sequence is TGTGCCAGCAGTTACACCCCCAGCGGGGGACAAGAGACCCAGTACTTC. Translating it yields CASSYTPSGGQETQYF.

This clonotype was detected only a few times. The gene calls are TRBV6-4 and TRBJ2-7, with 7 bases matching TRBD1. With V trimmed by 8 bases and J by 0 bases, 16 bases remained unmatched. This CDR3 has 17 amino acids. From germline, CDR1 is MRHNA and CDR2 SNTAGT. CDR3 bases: TGTGCCAGCGGCACGTCTTGGGACAGTGCGAGCTCCTACGAGCAGTACTTC. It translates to CASGTSWDSASSYEQYF.

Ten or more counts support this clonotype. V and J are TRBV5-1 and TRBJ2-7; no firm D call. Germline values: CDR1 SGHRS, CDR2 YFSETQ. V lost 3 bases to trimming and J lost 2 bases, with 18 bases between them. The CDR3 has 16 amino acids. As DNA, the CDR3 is TGCGCCAGCAGCTCCCGAATCGAACGTCTGGCCTACGAGCAGTACTTC. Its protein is CASSSRIERLAYEQYF.

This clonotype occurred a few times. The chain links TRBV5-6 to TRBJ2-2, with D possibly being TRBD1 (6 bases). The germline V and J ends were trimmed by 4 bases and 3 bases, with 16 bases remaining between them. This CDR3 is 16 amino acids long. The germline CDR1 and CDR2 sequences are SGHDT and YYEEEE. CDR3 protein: CASSRFRDTDTGELFF. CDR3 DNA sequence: TGTGCCAGCAGCCGTTTCCGGGACACCGACACCGGGGAGCTGTTTTTT.

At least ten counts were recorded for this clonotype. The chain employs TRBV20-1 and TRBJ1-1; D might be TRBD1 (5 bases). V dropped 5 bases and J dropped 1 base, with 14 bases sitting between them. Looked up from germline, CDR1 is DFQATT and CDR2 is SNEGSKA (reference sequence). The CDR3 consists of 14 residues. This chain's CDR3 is CSAVLGAGNTEAFF. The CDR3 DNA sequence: TGCAGTGCTGTGCTAGGGGCGGGGAACACTGAAGCTTTCTTT.

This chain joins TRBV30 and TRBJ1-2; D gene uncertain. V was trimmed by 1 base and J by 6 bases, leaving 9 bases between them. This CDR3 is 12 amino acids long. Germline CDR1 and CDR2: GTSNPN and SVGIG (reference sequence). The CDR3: CAWSGTADGYTF. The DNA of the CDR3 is TGTGCCTGGAGTGGAACGGCCGATGGCTACACCTTC.

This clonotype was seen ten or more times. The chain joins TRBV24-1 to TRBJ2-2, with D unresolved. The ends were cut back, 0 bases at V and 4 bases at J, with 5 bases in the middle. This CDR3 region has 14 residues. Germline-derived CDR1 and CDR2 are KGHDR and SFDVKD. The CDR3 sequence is CATSDLKFTGELFF. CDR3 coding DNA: TGTGCCACCAGTGATTTGAAGTTCACCGGGGAGCTGTTTTTT.

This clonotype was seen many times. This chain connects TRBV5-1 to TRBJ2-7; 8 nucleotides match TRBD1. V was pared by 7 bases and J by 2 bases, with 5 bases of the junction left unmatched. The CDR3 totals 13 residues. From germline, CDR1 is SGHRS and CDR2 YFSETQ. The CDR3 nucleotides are TGCGCCAGCTGGGACAGGAGACCCTACGAGCAGTACTTC. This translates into CASWDRRPYEQYF.

The CDR3 sequence is CSARDRFGRQETQYF. CDR3 DNA: TGCAGTGCTAGAGACCGGTTCGGACGACAAGAGACCCAGTACTTC. The genes are TRBV20-1 and TRBJ2-5, with no clear D. V lost 0 bases and J lost 2, with 13 bases in between. The CDR3 contains 15 residues. CDR1 and CDR2 from the germline V gene are DFQATT and SNEGSKA (reference sequence).

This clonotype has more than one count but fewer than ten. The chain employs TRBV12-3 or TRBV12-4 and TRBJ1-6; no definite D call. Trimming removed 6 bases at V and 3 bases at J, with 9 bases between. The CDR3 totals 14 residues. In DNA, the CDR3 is TGTGCCAGCAGGCTGACGGACTATAATTCACCCCTCCACTTT. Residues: CASRLTDYNSPLHF.

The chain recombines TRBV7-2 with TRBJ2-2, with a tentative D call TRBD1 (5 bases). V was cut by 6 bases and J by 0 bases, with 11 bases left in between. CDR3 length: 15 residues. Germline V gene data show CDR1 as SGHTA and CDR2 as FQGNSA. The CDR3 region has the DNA TGTGCCAGCAGAAAAGGGGCGGCGAACACCGGGGAGCTGTTTTTT. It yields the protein CASRKGAANTGELFF.

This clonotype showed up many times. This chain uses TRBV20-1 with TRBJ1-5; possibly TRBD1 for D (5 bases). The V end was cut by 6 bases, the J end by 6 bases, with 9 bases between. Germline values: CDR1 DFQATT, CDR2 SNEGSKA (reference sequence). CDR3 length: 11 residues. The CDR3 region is CSARGGQPQHF. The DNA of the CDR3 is TGCAGTGCCCGGGGGGGTCAGCCCCAGCATTTT.

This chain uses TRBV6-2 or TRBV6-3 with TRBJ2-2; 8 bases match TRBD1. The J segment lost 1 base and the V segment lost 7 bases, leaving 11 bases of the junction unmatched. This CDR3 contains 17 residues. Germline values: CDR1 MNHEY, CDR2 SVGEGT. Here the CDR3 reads CASTFWPGQENTGELFF. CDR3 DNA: TGTGCCAGCACCTTCTGGCCGGGACAGGAGAACACCGGGGAGCTGTTTTTT.